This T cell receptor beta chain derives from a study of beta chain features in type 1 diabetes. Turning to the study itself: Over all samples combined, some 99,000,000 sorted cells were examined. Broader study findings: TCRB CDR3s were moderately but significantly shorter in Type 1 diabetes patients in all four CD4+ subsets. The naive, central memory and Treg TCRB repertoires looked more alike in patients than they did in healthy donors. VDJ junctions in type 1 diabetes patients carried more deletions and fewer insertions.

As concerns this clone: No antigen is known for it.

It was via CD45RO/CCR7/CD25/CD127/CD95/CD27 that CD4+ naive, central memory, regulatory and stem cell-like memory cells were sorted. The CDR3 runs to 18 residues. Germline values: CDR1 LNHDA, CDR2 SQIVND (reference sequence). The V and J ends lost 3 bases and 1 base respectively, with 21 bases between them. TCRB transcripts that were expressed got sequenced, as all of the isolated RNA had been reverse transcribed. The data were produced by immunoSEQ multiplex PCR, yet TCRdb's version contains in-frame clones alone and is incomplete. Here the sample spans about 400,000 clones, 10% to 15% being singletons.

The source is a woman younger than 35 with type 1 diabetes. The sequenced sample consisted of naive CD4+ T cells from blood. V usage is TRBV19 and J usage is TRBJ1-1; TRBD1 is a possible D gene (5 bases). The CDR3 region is CASSIYHTSTVPNTEAFF. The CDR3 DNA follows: TGTGCCAGTAGTATTTACCACACGTCGACAGTCCCGAACACTGAAGCTTTCTTT.